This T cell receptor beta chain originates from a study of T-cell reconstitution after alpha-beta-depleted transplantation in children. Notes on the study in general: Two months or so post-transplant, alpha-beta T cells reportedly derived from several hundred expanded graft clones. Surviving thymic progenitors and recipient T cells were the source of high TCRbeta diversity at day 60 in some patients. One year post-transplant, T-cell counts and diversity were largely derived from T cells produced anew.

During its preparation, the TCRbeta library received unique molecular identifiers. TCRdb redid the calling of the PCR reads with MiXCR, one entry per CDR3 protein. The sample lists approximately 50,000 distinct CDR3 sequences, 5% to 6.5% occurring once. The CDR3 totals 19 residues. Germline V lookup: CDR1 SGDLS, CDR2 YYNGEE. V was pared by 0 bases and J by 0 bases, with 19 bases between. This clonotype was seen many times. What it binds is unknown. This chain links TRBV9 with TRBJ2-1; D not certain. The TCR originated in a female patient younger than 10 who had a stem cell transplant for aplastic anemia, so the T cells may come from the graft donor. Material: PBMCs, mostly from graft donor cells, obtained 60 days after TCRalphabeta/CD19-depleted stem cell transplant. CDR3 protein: CASSVGPTIYLSSYNEQFF. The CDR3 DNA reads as TGTGCCAGCAGCGTAGGGCCTACTATCTACTTAAGCTCCTACAATGAGCAGTTCTTC.